This T cell receptor (beta chain) was captured in a study of cytomegalovirus exposure and HLA in healthy donors. Study conclusions and caveats: Serostatus for CMV was the only available immune exposure information. An analysis that was carried out later associated 16,951 TCR beta sequences with HLA alleles at 0.05 false discovery rate. TCR beta chains associated with HLA were, in a later analysis, more clonally expanded than equally common others.

This PCR relied on a set of 60 Vbeta primers and 13 Jbeta primers. Profiling relied on immunoSEQ multiplex PCR, and the TCRdb table lists in-frame clones only, not all of them. The top ten clones hold 2.5% to 3% of a sample with more than 90,000 clones, 79% of them seen once. Of note for this clone: Its antigen is still unknown.

The CDR3 has 14 residues. Germline V CDR1 and CDR2: SGHNT, YYREEE (reference sequence). Trimming cost V 4 bases and J 9 bases, with 19 bases left between them. Sequenced: PBMCs. The receptor's source is a woman aged 18-29 years in good health and CMV-seropositive. The V call is TRBV5-4, the J call TRBJ1-1, with D tentatively TRBD1 (6 bases). This chain's CDR3 is CASSRGTPPQKAFF. The DNA of the CDR3 is TGTGCCAGCAGCAGAGGGACACCTCCCCAGAAAGCTTTCTTT.